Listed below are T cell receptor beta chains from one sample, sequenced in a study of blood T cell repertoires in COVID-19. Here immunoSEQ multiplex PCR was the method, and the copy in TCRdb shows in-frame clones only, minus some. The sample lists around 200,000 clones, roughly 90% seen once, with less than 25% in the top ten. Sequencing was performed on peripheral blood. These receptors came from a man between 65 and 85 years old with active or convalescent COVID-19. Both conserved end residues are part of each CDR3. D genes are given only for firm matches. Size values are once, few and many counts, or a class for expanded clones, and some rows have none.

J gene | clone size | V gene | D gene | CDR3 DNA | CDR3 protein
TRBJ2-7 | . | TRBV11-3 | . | TGTGCCAGCAGCTTAGGGGGGCCCTCCTACGAGCAGTACTTC | CASSLGGPSYEQYF
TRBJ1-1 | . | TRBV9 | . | TGTGCCAGCAGCGTAGCGCCTGTTCCGGTGACTGAAGCTTTCTTT | CASSVAPVPVTEAFF
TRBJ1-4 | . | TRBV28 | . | TGTGCCAGCAGTTCTCGGGGTTGGGGGGATACTAATGAAAAACTGTTTTTT | CASSSRGWGDTNEKLFF
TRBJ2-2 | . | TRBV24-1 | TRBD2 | TGTGCCACCAGTGATTTTTACCTAGCGGGAGGTCACGGGGAGCTGTTTTTT | CATSDFYLAGGHGELFF
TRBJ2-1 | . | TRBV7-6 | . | TGTGCCAGCAGCTTGCAGTCAGCGGGCCTCTCCTACAATGAGCAGTTCTTC | CASSLQSAGLSYNEQFF
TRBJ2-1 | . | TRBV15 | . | TGTGCCACCAGCAGAGATTTGGCCCTCTCCTACAATGAGCAGTTCTTC | CATSRDLALSYNEQFF
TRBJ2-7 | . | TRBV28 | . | TGTGCCAGCAGTTCCATAACAGGGATGAGCGAGCAGTACTTC | CASSSITGMSEQYF
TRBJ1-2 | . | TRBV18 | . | TGTGCCAGCTCACCCTTGCCAGGGGAAGACTATGGCTACACCTTC | CASSPLPGEDYGYTF
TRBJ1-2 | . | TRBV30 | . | TGTGCCTGGAGCCCGATCGACAGACTCCCCGTGGGGCCCGGTGGCTACACCTTC | CAWSPIDRLPVGPGGYTF
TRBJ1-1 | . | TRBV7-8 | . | TGTGCCAGCAGCCCCCAAATTGAAGCTTTCTTT | CASSPQIEAFF
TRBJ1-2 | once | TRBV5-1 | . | TGCGCCAGCCGCGGGGGACAAAACTATGGCTACACCTTC | CASRGGQNYGYTF
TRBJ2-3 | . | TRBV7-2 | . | TGTGCCAGCAGCTTAGCAGGCGCGGGCCTCCCAGATACGCAGTATTTT | CASSLAGAGLPDTQYF
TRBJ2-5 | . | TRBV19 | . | TGTGCCAGTAGTTGGAAGCGGGCCCAAGGGCAAGAGACCCAGTACTTC | CASSWKRAQGQETQYF
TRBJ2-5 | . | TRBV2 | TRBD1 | TGTGCCAGCAGTGAACTCTGGACAGGGGGCGAGACCCAGTACTTC | CASSELWTGGETQYF
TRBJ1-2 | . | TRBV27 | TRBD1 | TGTGCCAGCAGAACAGGGGGCGCCTACTATGGCTACACCTTC | CASRTGGAYYGYTF
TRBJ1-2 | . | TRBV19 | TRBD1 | TGTGCCAGTAGTATAGCGACAGGGTGGGATGGCTACACCTTC | CASSIATGWDGYTF
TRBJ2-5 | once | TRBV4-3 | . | TGCGCCAGCAGGCCGCGCACAGGGGGGGGAGAGACCCAGTACTTC | CASRPRTGGGETQYF
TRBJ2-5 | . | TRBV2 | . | TGTGCCAGCAGAGTAAAGACAGTCCAAGAGACCCAGTACTTC | CASRVKTVQETQYF
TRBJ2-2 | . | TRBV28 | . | TGTGCCAGCAGTCCACCAGGGGCCACCGGGGAGCTGTTTTTT | CASSPPGATGELFF
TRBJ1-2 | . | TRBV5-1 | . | TGCGCCAGCGGAAGATGGGGGGGCGACTATGGCTACACCTTC | CASGRWGGDYGYTF
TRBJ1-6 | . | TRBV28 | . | TGTGCCAGCAACACGATCGGGAAGTCCTATAATTCACCCCTCCACTTT | CASNTIGKSYNSPLHF
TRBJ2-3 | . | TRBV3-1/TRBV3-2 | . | TGTGCCAGCAGCCAAAGCCATCCAGGGGATACGCAGTATTTT | CASSQSHPGDTQYF
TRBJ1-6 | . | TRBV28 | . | TGTGCCAGCAGTTTACTTAATTCACCCCTCCACTTT | CASSLLNSPLHF
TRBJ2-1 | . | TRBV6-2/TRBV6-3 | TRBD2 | TGTGCCAGCAGTTACCTCCGGACTAGCAGGAGGGGAAATGAGCAGTTCTTC | CASSYLRTSRRGNEQFF
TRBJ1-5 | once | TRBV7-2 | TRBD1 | TGTGCCAGCAGCTTATGGACAGGGGGTGTTCAGCCCCAGCATTTT | CASSLWTGGVQPQHF
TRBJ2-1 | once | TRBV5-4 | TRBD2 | TGTGCCAGCAGCTTGTCTAGCGGGAACAATGAGCAGTTCTTC | CASSLSSGNNEQFF
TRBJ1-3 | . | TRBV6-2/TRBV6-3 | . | TGTGCCAGCAGTTCCTCTGGAGGACGAAACACCATATATTTT | CASSSSGGRNTIYF
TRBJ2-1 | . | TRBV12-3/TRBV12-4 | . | TGTGCCAGCAGCCTTAGCGGTTACAATGAGCAGTTCTTC | CASSLSGYNEQFF
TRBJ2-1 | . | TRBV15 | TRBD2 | TGTGCCACCAGCGGAAGGACTAGTGGCAATGAGCAGTTCTTC | CATSGRTSGNEQFF
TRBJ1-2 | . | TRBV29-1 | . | TGCAGCGTTGAAGATCCGCTCGCGGGTATCGCGTTAGTAGCGGGCTATGGCTACACCTTC | CSVEDPLAGIALVAGYGYTF
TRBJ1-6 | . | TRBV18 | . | TGTGCCAGCTCACCACCGGAGGGGAATTCACCCCTCCACTTT | CASSPPEGNSPLHF
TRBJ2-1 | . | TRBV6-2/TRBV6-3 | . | TGTGCCAGCAGTTACTTGGGCGACAGTGAGCAGTTCTTC | CASSYLGDSEQFF
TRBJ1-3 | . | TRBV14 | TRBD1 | TGTGCCAGCAGCCTACGACAGGGGAGGTTCGGAAACACCATATATTTT | CASSLRQGRFGNTIYF
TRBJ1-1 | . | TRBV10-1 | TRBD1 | TGCGCCAGCAGTGCCGGGACAGGGTCCACTGAAGCTTTCTTT | CASSAGTGSTEAFF
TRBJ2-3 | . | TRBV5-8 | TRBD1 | TGTGCCAGCAGCCAAGGGGACAGGGGATTTAGCACAGATACGCAGTATTTT | CASSQGDRGFSTDTQYF